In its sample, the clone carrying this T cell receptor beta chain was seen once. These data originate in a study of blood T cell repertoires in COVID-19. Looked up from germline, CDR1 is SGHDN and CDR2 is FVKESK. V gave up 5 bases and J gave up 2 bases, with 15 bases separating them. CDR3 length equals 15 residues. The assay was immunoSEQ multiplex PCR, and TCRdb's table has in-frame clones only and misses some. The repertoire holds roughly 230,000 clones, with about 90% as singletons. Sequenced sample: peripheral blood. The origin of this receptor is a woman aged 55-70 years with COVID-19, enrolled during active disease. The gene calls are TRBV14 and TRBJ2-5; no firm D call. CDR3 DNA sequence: TGTGCCAGCAGCGGTCGCTTTGGGCCTCAAGAGACCCAGTACTTC. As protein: CASSGRFGPQETQYF.